This TCR beta chain originates from a study of blood T cell repertoires in COVID-19. Per the original methods: Using reference gene primer amplification, nucleated cell counts were estimated. Libraries were prepared by immunoSEQ multiplex PCR; TCRdb keeps only in-frame clonotypes and omits some of them. The V and J calls and the clone size are those of that table, but D and trimming were determined from the DNA. The sample records 300,000 to 450,000 clones, 75% to 90% being singletons. Deletions cut 3 bases from V and 7 bases from J, with 16 bases between. The CDR3 sequence is 16 residues long. Germline-derived CDR1 and CDR2 are SGHTA and FQGNSA.

The sequencing input was peripheral blood. The genes are TRBV7-2 and TRBJ1-6; the D is unclear. This receptor was identified in a woman between 18 and 30 years old with acute or convalescent COVID-19. The CDR3 DNA reads TGTGCCAGCAGCTTCTCAGTATATACGCAAAATTCACCCCTCCACTTT. It specifies CASSFSVYTQNSPLHF.